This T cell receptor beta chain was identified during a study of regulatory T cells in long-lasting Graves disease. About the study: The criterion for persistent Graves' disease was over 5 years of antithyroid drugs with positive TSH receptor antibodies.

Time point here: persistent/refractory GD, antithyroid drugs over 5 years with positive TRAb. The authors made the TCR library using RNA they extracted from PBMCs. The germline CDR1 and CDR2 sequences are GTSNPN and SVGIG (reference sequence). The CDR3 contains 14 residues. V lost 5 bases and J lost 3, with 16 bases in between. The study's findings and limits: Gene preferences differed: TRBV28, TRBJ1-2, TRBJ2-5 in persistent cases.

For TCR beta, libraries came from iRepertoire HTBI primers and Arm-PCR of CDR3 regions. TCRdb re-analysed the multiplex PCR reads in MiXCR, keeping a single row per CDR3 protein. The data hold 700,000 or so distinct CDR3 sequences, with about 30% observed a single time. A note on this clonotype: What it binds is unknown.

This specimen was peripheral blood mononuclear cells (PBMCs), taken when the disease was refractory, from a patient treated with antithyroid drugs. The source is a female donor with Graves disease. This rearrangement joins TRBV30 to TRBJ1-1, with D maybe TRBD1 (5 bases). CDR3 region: CAWGDPVRDTEAFF. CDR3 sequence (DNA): TGTGCCTGGGGGGACCCCGTCAGGGACACTGAAGCTTTCTTT.